The 10 T cell receptor beta chains listed next were all sequenced from one sample in a study of human T cells and chemical hapten exposure. Time point in this sample: patch test 1, 2 weeks after DPC sensitization. Treatment here: therapeutic diphenylcyclopropenone sensitization with weekly scalp DPC. TCRdb reanalysed the RACE reads using MiXCR and keeps one entry per CDR3 protein. The data hold 80,000 to 95,000 distinct CDR3 sequences, with approximately 11% observed a single time. The specimen comprised whole blood, sampled in connection with sensitization to the hapten diphenylcyclopropenone (DPC). The receptors here all came from a woman aged 50 to 60 with alopecia areata. Some clones in this sample may be carry-over from other donors' samples.

This clonotype was recorded at least ten times. The genes are TRBV15 and TRBJ1-4; the D gene is possibly TRBD1 (5 bases). The CDR3 contains 15 residues. The V end lost 0 bases, the J end lost 7 bases, and 12 bases lay between the germline ends. Germline V gives CDR1 LNHNV, CDR2 YYDKDF (reference sequence). CDR3 sequence (DNA): TGTGCCACCAGCAGAGAAGGCAGGGCGGGTGAAAAACTGTTTTTT. As protein: CATSREGRAGEKLFF.

The chain recombines TRBV4-2 with TRBJ2-4, with 8 bases matching TRBD2. CDR1 LGHNA and CDR2 YNFKEQ come from the germline V gene. The J segment lost 2 bases and the V segment lost 0 bases, leaving 12 bases of the junction unmatched. The CDR3 is 19 amino acids. This CDR3 is CASSQDSDGGASTKNIQYF. CDR3 in DNA: TGTGCCAGCAGCCAAGATTCGGACGGGGGGGCGAGTACCAAAAACATTCAGTACTTC.

This clonotype showed up just a few times. J is TRBJ1-1 and V is TRBV20-1; D not resolved. Per the germline V gene, CDR1 is DFQATT and CDR2 is SNEGSKA (reference sequence). V lost 6 bases to trimming and J lost 6 bases, with 14 bases between them. This CDR3 region has 12 residues. CDR3 DNA: TGCAGTGCCTCCCCACGGAAGTCTGAAGCTTTCTTT. Its protein is CSASPRKSEAFF.

The chain joins TRBV10-1 to TRBJ2-1, with D maybe TRBD1 (6 bases). V shed 6 bases and J shed 6 bases, with 15 bases lying between them. Germline CDR1 WNHNN, CDR2 SYGVQD (reference sequence). There are 14 residues in the CDR3. DNA of the CDR3: TGCGCCAGCAGCCGACAAGGGACACTCAATGAGCAGTTCTTC. It translates to CASSRQGTLNEQFF.

This chain links TRBV18 with TRBJ2-3, with D perhaps being TRBD1 or TRBD2 (5 bases each). The CDR3 runs 14 residues. Between the trimmed V and J ends, which lost 1 base and 4 bases, there was a span of 9 bases. The germline V gene encodes CDR1 KGHSH and CDR2 LQKENI. The CDR3 DNA sequence: TGTGCCAGCTCACCACAACGGGGCGCAGATACGCAGTATTTT. Its translation: CASSPQRGADTQYF.

This clonotype was counted only a few times. The rearrangement joins TRBV20-1 to TRBJ2-3; 7 nucleotides agree with TRBD2. The junction had 7 bases not matched to a gene; V was cut back by 6 bases and J by 1 base. The CDR3 covers 14 residues. Germline values: CDR1 DFQATT, CDR2 SNEGSKA (reference sequence). The CDR3 region is CSATAGVGTDTQYF. In DNA, the CDR3 is TGCAGTGCAACGGCGGGGGTAGGCACAGATACGCAGTATTTT.

The rearrangement joins TRBV7-9 to TRBJ2-4; TRBD1 might be the D (7 bases). Germline loops: CDR1 SEHNR, CDR2 FQNEAQ (reference sequence). V lost 3 bases to trimming and J lost 1 base, with 13 bases between them. The CDR3 is 16 amino acids. The CDR3 bases are TGTGCCAGCAGCTTGGAGGGGGCGGCGGCCAAAAACATTCAGTACTTC. It codes for CASSLEGAAAKNIQYF.

V and J are TRBV2 and TRBJ1-6; D not certain. CDR1 is SNHLY, CDR2 FYNNEI, per germline. V was clipped by 7 bases and J by 13 bases, with 2 bases between them. CDR3 length: 8 residues. CDR3 bases: TGTGCCAGCAACCCCCTCCACTTT. This encodes CASNPLHF.

In DNA form, the CDR3 reads TGCAGCGTTACCCAGGGCGGAGGGAGCTCCTACAATGAGCAGTTCTTC. Its protein is CSVTQGGGSSYNEQFF. V is TRBV29-1 and J is TRBJ2-1, with a weak D call TRBD2 (6 bases). The CDR3 length is 16 residues. With 5 bases removed from V and 0 bases from J, the gap between germline ends came to 17 bases. Germline CDR1 and CDR2: SQVTM and ANQGSEA.

This clonotype came up a few times. The chain recombines TRBV21-1 with TRBJ2-7; whether TRBD1, the table's D call, matches the DNA was not checked. TRBV21-1 is shown as a pseudogene. There are 14 residues in the CDR3. The CDR3 spells CASRPLRANYEQYF. CDR3 sequence (DNA): TGTGCCAGCCGGCCTCTCCGGGCTAACTACGAGCAGTACTTC.